A single sample gave rise to the 25 T cell receptor beta chains below, sequenced in a study of beta chain features in type 1 diabetes. The entirety of the isolated RNA underwent reverse transcription, so expressed TCRB transcripts were sequenced. Sequencing used immunoSEQ multiplex PCR; TCRdb keeps in-frame clones, though not all of them. The sample lists hundreds of thousands of clones, 15% occurring once. The sequenced sample was naive CD4+ T cells from blood. Receptors originate from a man younger than 35 in good health.

J is TRBJ1-2 and V is TRBV25-1, with D possibly being TRBD1 (6 bases). Trimming took off 4 bases at V and 3 bases at J, with 18 bases between the two ends. CDR1 and CDR2 from the germline V gene are MGHDK and SYGVNS. The CDR3 totals 16 residues. CDR3 in DNA: TGTGCCAGCAGTGCCCCCGGGGGGCAGGGGTACTATGGCTACACCTTC. Translating it yields CASSAPGGQGYYGYTF.

V and J are TRBV6-6 and TRBJ2-5; D possibly uses TRBD1 or TRBD2 (5 bases each). The CDR3 covers 14 residues. Germline V gene sequence: CDR1 MNHNY, CDR2 SVGAGI (reference sequence). V was cut by 0 bases and J by 6 bases, with 11 bases left in between. CDR3 sequence: CASSYSPGTKTQYF. CDR3 bases: TGTGCCAGCAGTTACTCTCCCGGGACCAAGACCCAGTACTTC.

As to this clone: At one end, the junction sequence differs from germline, possibly due to a read error. This chain links TRBV10-3 with TRBJ1-1; D gene uncertain. Germline V gene lookup returns CDR1 ENHRY and CDR2 SYGVKD. The CDR3 has 15 residues. In DNA form, the CDR3 reads TGTGCCATGAGTGAACGGCAGCACAAGAACACTGAAGCTTTCTTT. Translating gives CAMSERQHKNTEAFF.

The chain has TRBV7-2 and TRBJ1-3; the match to TRBD1 covers 10 bases. Per germline, CDR1 SGHTA and CDR2 FQGNSA. V lost 2 bases and J lost 4; bases outside the gene matches: 2. CDR3 size: 15 residues. In DNA form, the CDR3 reads TGTGCCAGCAGCTTACGACAGGGGGCAGGAAACACCATATATTTT. Its protein product is CASSLRQGAGNTIYF. Supplemented by reference TRBV7-2 and TRBJ1-3, the full variable domain reads GAGVSQSPSNKVTEKGKDVELRCDPISGHTALYWYRQSLGQGLEFLIYFQGNSAPDKSGLPSDRFSAERTGGSVSTLTIQRTQQEDSAVYLCASSLRQGAGNTIYFGEGSWLTVV.

The chain employs TRBV5-6 and TRBJ2-2; D is unclear. V was cut by 2 bases and J by 5 bases, with 13 bases left in between. The CDR3 totals 15 residues. The germline V gene has CDR1 SGHDT and CDR2 YYEEEE. CDR3 in amino acids: CASSLGTIQTGELFF. CDR3 DNA sequence: TGTGCCAGCAGCTTAGGTACTATACAGACCGGGGAGCTGTTTTTT.

The rearrangement uses TRBV7-3 and TRBJ1-1; 11 bases agree with TRBD1. Looked up from germline, CDR1 is SGHTA and CDR2 is FQGTGA. V lost 4 bases and J lost 10; bases outside the gene matches: 2. This CDR3 is built from 12 residues. CDR3 coding DNA: TGTGCCAGCAGCTCAGGGACAGGGGGAGCTTTCTTT. Translating it yields CASSSGTGGAFF. Filled out from reference TRBV7-3 and TRBJ1-1, the complete variable domain reads GAGVSQTPSNKVTEKGKYVELRCDPISGHTALYWYRQSLGQGPEFLIYFQGTGAADDSGLPNDRFFAVRPEGSVSTLKIQRTERGDSAVYLCASSSGTGGAFFGQGTRLTVV.

This clone showed up just a few times. The rearrangement uses TRBV7-6 and TRBJ2-5, with TRBD1 identical over 9 bases. Germline CDR1 reads SGHVS; CDR2 reads FNYEAQ. CDR3 length: 14 amino acids. Trimming removed 2 bases from V and 4 bases from J; junction bases left unmatched: 2. The chain's CDR3 is CASSLWGQGETQYF. In nucleotides, the CDR3 is TGTGCCAGCAGCTTATGGGGACAGGGAGAGACCCAGTACTTC.

This clone was detected only a few times. The chain carries TRBV5-1 and TRBJ2-1; possible D gene TRBD2, 5 bases. The CDR3 contains 15 residues. In germline, CDR1 is SGHRS, CDR2 YFSETQ. V lost 4 bases and J lost 0, with 11 bases in between. As DNA, the CDR3 is TGCGCCAGCAGCCTTAGCGATTACTCCTACAATGAGCAGTTCTTC. Translated, it gives CASSLSDYSYNEQFF. The full variable domain, its missing parts supplied by reference TRBV5-1 and TRBJ2-1, is KAGVTQTPRYLIKTRGQQVTLSCSPISGHRSVSWYQQTPGQGLQFLFEYFSETQRNKGNFPGRFSGRQFSNSRSEMNVSTLELGDSALYLCASSLSDYSYNEQFFGPGTRLTVL.

This clone was observed a few times. As DNA, the CDR3 is TGTGCCAGCAGCCTACAGGGGGTGGACACTGAAGCTTTCTTT. It specifies CASSLQGVDTEAFF. This chain joins TRBV7-9 and TRBJ1-1; 8 bases agree with TRBD1. The CDR3 is 14 residues long. Germline loops: CDR1 SEHNR, CDR2 FQNEAQ (reference sequence). J was trimmed by 3 bases and V by 5 bases; bases with no gene match: 5.

The V call is TRBV29-1, the J call TRBJ1-1; D is unclear. The CDR3 runs to 10 residues. CDR1 is SQVTM and CDR2 is ANQGSEA in the germline V gene. V lost 5 bases and J lost 6, with 7 bases in between. CDR3 nucleotides: TGCAGCGTTTCGAATGCTGAAGCTTTCTTT. Its translation: CSVSNAEAFF.

The J gene is TRBJ2-3, the V gene TRBV6-1, with 8 nucleotides matching TRBD1. The CDR3 length is 15 residues. V trimming: 8 bases; J trimming: 3 bases; junction bases outside the gene matches: 10. CDR1 MNHNS and CDR2 SASEGT come from the germline V gene. CDR3 nucleotide sequence: TGTGCCAGCGGAACAGGGGGTCTGGGGACAGATACGCAGTATTTT. It is translated as CASGTGGLGTDTQYF.

A few counts support this clone. The V call is TRBV7-3, the J call TRBJ2-7, with 8 nucleotides matching TRBD2. The CDR3 is made up of 15 amino acids. The ends lost 5 bases at V and 2 bases at J; junction bases unmatched: 8. In germline, CDR1 is SGHTA, CDR2 FQGTGA. Here the CDR3 DNA reads TGTGCCAGCAGCCTTACTAGCGGACCGACCTACGAGCAGTACTTC. It codes for CASSLTSGPTYEQYF.

This clone was picked up a small number of times. J is TRBJ2-1 and V is TRBV14, with 13 bases fitting TRBD2. CDR3 length: 16 amino acids. Trimming took 5 bases from V and 7 from J; bases not matched to a gene: 8. Germline assignment: CDR1 SGHDN and CDR2 FVKESK. The CDR3 loop is CASSKLGTSGTNEQFF. DNA of the CDR3: TGTGCCAGCAGCAAATTGGGGACTAGCGGGACAAATGAGCAGTTCTTC.

The genes are TRBV7-9 and TRBJ1-2; unclear D gene. The CDR3 is 14 residues long. The V gene lost 1 base and the J gene lost 7 bases, with 13 bases spanning the gap. Germline CDR1 and CDR2: SEHNR and FQNEAQ (reference sequence). The CDR3 DNA sequence: TGTGCCAGCAGCTTAGAAGTGGGGTCATCTGGCTACACCTTC. Residues: CASSLEVGSSGYTF.

The chain links TRBV11-1 to TRBJ1-2; TRBD1 aligns across 8 bases. Trimming cost V 6 bases and J 5 bases; bases outside gene matches: 2. The CDR3 sequence is 12 residues long. Germline lookup yields CDR1 SGHAT and CDR2 FQDESV (reference sequence). The CDR3 DNA reads TGTGCCAGCAGGGGACAGGCGTATGGCTACACCTTC. It yields the protein CASRGQAYGYTF.

The chain carries TRBV6-1 and TRBJ2-7; either TRBD1 or TRBD2 may supply D (5 bases each). CDR3 length equals 14 residues. CDR1 is MNHNS and CDR2 is SASEGT in the germline V gene. Trimming left V 6 bases short and J 0 bases short, with 12 bases between. CDR3 in DNA: TGTGCCAGCAGGGGGGACCTAGCCTCCTACGAGCAGTACTTC. Residues: CASRGDLASYEQYF.

The chain employs TRBV29-1 and TRBJ2-1, with 7 bases fitting TRBD1. Germline V gene lookup returns CDR1 SQVTM and CDR2 ANQGSEA. This CDR3 has 12 amino acids. V was pared by 6 bases and J by 8 bases, with 7 bases of the junction left unmatched. CDR3 sequence: CSVLDRVHEQFF. The CDR3 DNA reads TGCAGCGTCTTAGACAGGGTCCATGAGCAGTTCTTC.

V usage is TRBV7-9 and J usage is TRBJ2-2; TRBD1 agrees at 7 bases. Germline V CDR1 and CDR2: SEHNR, FQNEAQ (reference sequence). Trimming removed 5 bases from V and 0 bases from J; junction bases left unmatched: 6. The length of the CDR3 is 16 residues. The CDR3 sequence is CASSLPTGTNTGELFF. The CDR3 DNA follows: TGTGCCAGCAGCCTGCCGACAGGGACGAACACCGGGGAGCTGTTTTTT. Full variable domain (remainder filled in from reference TRBV7-9 and TRBJ2-2): DTGVSQNPRHKITKRGQNVTFRCDPISEHNRLYWYRQTLGQGPEFLTYFQNEAQLEKSRLLSDRFSAERPKGSFSTLEIQRTEQGDSAMYLCASSLPTGTNTGELFFGEGSRLTVL.

The genes are TRBV27 and TRBJ2-5; a weak D match, TRBD1 (6 bases). This CDR3 is built from 13 residues. Germline V CDR1 and CDR2: MNHEY, SMNVEV (reference sequence). The ends were cut back, 4 bases at V and 5 bases at J, with 11 bases in the middle. The CDR3 here is CASSSQGPETQYF. The CDR3 DNA is TGTGCCAGCAGTTCACAGGGTCCGGAGACCCAGTACTTC.

The table lists this clone with a few counts. The chain has TRBV5-6 and TRBJ2-5; the match to TRBD2 covers 10 bases. Germline lookup yields CDR1 SGHDT and CDR2 YYEEEE. This CDR3 has 16 amino acids. The V and J ends lost 5 bases and 0 bases, in that order; junction bases with no gene match: 7. Here the CDR3 DNA reads TGTGCCAGCAGTCGGACTAGCGGTTTTTACCAAGAGACCCAGTACTTC. Translation: CASSRTSGFYQETQYF.

This clone occurred a few times. J is TRBJ2-7 and V is TRBV19; 12 nucleotides agree with TRBD2. V lost 9 bases to trimming and J lost 7 bases; unmatched junction nucleotides: 4. CDR1 and CDR2 (germline): LNHDA, SQIVND (reference sequence). The CDR3 spans 12 residues. CDR3 residues: CASPLAGGEQYF. CDR3 nucleotide sequence: TGTGCCAGCCCACTAGCGGGGGGTGAGCAGTACTTC.

As regards this clone: A much larger clone is a single base away; this may be a read error. This chain connects TRBV27 to TRBJ2-6; D gene ambiguous. Trimming left V 5 bases short and J 4 bases short, with 3 bases between. The CDR3 covers 12 residues. Germline V gene lookup returns CDR1 MNHEY and CDR2 SMNVEV (reference sequence). CDR3 bases: TGTGCCAGCAGTGCCGGGGCCAACGTCCTGACTTTC. Protein sequence: CASSAGANVLTF.

This clone turned up a few times. The CDR3 reads CASSQDYRINNEQFF. The CDR3 DNA reads TGTGCCAGCAGCCAAGATTACAGGATCAACAATGAGCAGTTCTTC. The chain has TRBV4-2 and TRBJ2-1, with a weak D call TRBD1 (5 bases). This CDR3 region has 15 residues. CDR1 and CDR2 from the germline V gene are LGHNA and YNFKEQ. Trimming removed 0 bases at V and 5 bases at J, with 11 bases between.

This clone occurred a few times. The V call is TRBV7-9, the J call TRBJ2-7; 8 bases map to TRBD1. The CDR3 length is 13 residues. CDR1 and CDR2 from the germline V gene are SEHNR and FQNEAQ (reference sequence). V shed 4 bases, J shed 3 bases, and the junction held 2 bases outside the gene matches. This chain's CDR3 is CASSSGGGYEQYF. The CDR3 DNA reads TGTGCCAGCAGCTCAGGGGGCGGCTACGAGCAGTACTTC.

In its sample, this clone was seen a few times. The genes are TRBV5-4 and TRBJ2-7; weak D call: TRBD2 (5 bases). Germline V lookup: CDR1 SGHNT, CDR2 YYREEE (reference sequence). V shed 1 base and J shed 7 bases, with 12 bases lying between them. CDR3 length: 13 amino acids. The CDR3 region has the DNA TGTGCCAGCAGCTTGCTGGGAGTGGAGGAGCAGTACTTC. Its protein product is CASSLLGVEEQYF.